This TCR beta chain comes out of a study of CDR3 diversity in severe acne. There are 14 residues in the CDR3. Per germline, CDR1 MNHNS and CDR2 SASEGT. V lost 6 bases and J lost 4, with 13 bases in between. TCRdb passed the PCR reads through MiXCR, listing each CDR3 protein once. The table includes more than 80,000 distinct CDR3 sequences, around 47% detected once. The sequenced material came from blood. The sequence came from a male donor with severe acne vulgaris. The V and J genes are TRBV6-1 and TRBJ1-5; possibly TRBD1 for D (5 bases). The CDR3 is CASRMGRLNQPQHF. CDR3 sequence (DNA): TGTGCCAGCAGGATGGGACGGTTGAATCAGCCCCAGCATTTT.